The T cell receptor (beta chain) described here comes from a study of T cell responses to AZD1222 COVID-19 vaccine. The CDR3 runs to 14 residues. Germline V gives CDR1 LNHDA, CDR2 SQIVND (reference sequence). Trimming shortened V by 4 bases and J by 5 bases, and 14 bases separated the two germline ends. Findings and limits, study-wide: A mostly white British donor set with more females was recruited, and clonal diversity was possibly underestimated. CD4 TCRs covered the whole spike, strongest at regions 160-218 and 743-854.

Method: immunoSEQ multiplex PCR; TCRdb's copy keeps in-frame clones and lacks some. The sample consists of about 120,000 clones, approximately 89% of them appearing once. Note on this clone: Its antigen is not identified.

This clonotype originated in an adult who received the AZD1222 COVID-19 vaccine. The sequences come from peripheral blood, collected 28 days after the second AZD1222 dose. V gene TRBV19 combines with J gene TRBJ2-5; D is possibly TRBD2 (6 bases). The CDR3 loop is CASSRGLLMETQYF. CDR3 in DNA: TGTGCCAGTAGTAGGGGACTGCTGATGGAGACCCAGTACTTC.